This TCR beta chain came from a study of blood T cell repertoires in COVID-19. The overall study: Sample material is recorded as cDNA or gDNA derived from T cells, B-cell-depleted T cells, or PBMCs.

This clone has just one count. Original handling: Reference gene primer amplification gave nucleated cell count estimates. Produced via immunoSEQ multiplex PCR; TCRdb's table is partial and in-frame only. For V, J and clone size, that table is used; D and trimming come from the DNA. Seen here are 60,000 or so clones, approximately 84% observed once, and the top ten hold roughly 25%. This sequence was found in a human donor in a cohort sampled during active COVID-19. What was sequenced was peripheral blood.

In DNA, the CDR3 is TGTGCCAGCAGTAAGCGGGGACTAGCGGGGGGGAGGAGCACAGATACGCAGTATTTT. Protein: CASSKRGLAGGRSTDTQYF. V and J are TRBV27 and TRBJ2-3; 16 bases are shared with TRBD2. Trimming at V came to 5 bases and at J to 0 bases, leaving 8 bases not matched to a gene. CDR3 length: 19 amino acids. CDR1 and CDR2 from the germline V gene are MNHEY and SMNVEV (reference sequence).